This TCR beta chain is drawn from a study of OX40 agonist ivuxolimab in advanced cancers. Study context: Partial responses, seen in three patients, involved one hepatocellular carcinoma and two cutaneous melanomas.

From germline, CDR1 is SGDLS and CDR2 YYNGEE. This CDR3 region has 14 residues. Trimming pared 3 bases from V and 2 bases from J, leaving 11 bases between. Libraries were prepared by immunoSEQ multiplex PCR; TCRdb keeps only in-frame clonotypes and omits some of them. The sample has 65,000 to 90,000 clones, more than 80% seen once. The TCR was taken from an adult with an advanced solid tumor such as melanoma, head and neck, liver or kidney cancer. The chain is built from TRBV9 and TRBJ1-2; possibly TRBD1 for D (6 bases). Sequences were derived from CD4+ or CD8+ T cells sorted from blood, sampled in a trial of the OX40 agonist ivuxolimab. As DNA, the CDR3 is TGTGCCAGCAGCGCCTGGACAGCAAACTATGGCTACACCTTC. This translates into CASSAWTANYGYTF.